This T cell receptor beta chain was sequenced during a study of blood T cells in healthy people across ages. The V end was cut by 10 bases, the J end by 2 bases, with 18 bases between. This CDR3 contains 15 residues. CDR1 is MNHEY, CDR2 SMNVEV, per germline (reference sequence). Using a J-beta primer mix together with a sample-barcoded 5' primer, a second PCR was run for about 6 to 11 cycles. A 12-random-nucleotide template-switch adaptor tagged each cDNA molecule. TCRdb used MiXCR to reprocess the 5' RACE reads, holding one entry per CDR3 protein. The sample carries some 1.5 million distinct CDR3 sequences, approximately 43% recorded once. Donors each provided approximately 9.6 milliliters of peripheral blood.

The chain couples TRBV27 to TRBJ1-5, with D hard to call. Sample: blood. The sequence derives from a woman between 18 and 29 years old in good health. The CDR3 DNA reads as TGTGCCACAAGGGAGAACAACTCTGGCAATCAGCCCCAGCATTTT. Its protein is CATRENNSGNQPQHF.